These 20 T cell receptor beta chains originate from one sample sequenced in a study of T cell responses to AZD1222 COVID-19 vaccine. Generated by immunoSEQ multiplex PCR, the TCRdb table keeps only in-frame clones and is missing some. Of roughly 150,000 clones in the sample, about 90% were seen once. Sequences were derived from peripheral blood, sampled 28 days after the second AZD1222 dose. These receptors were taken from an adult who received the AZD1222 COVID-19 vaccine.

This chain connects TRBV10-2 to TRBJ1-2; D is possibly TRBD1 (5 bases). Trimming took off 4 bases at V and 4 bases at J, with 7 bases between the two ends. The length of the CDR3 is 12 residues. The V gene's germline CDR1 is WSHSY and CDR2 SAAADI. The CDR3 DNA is TGCGCCAGCAGTGCCGACAGCTATGGCTACACCTTC. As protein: CASSADSYGYTF.

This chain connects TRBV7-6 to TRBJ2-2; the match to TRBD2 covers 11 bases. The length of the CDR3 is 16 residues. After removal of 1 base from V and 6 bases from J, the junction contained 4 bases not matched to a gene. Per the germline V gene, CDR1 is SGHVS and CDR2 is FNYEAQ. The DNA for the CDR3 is TGTGCCAGCAGCTTAGAGACTAGCGGGGCGGCCGGGGAGCTGTTTTTT. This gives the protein CASSLETSGAAGELFF. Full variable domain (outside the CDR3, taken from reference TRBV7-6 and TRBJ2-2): GAGVSQSPRYKVTKRGQDVALRCDPISGHVSLYWYRQALGQGPEFLTYFNYEAQQDKSGLPNDRFSAERPEGSISTLTIQRTEQRDSAMYRCASSLETSGAAGELFFGEGSRLTVL.

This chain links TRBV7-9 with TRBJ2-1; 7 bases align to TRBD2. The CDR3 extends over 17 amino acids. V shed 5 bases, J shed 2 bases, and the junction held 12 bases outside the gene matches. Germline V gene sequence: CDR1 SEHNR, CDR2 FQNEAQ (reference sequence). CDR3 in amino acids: CASSPTRGGRTYNEQFF. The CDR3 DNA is TGTGCCAGCAGCCCAACTCGTGGCGGGAGAACCTACAATGAGCAGTTCTTC.

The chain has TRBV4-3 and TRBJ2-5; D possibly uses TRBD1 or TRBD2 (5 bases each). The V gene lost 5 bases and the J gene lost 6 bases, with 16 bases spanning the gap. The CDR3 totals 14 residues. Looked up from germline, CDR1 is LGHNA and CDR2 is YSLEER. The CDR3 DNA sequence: TGCGCCAGCAGCGATGGACTGGGGCGGAAGACCCAGTACTTC. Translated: CASSDGLGRKTQYF.

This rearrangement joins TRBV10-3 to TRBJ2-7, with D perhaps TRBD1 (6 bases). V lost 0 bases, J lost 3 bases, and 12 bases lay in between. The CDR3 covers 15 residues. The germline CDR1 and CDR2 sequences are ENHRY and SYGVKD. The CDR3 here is CAISESNRVNYEQYF. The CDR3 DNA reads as TGTGCCATCAGTGAGTCGAACAGGGTGAACTACGAGCAGTACTTC.

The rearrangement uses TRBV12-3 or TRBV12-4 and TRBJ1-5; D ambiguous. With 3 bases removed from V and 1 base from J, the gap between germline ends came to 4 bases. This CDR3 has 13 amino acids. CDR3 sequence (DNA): TGTGCCAGCAGTTTTGAAAGCAATCAGCCCCAGCATTTT. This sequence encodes CASSFESNQPQHF.

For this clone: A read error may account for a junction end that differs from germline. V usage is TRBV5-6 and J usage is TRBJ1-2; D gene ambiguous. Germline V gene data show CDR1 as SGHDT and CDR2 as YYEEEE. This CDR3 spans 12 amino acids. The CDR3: CASSVAGRQAIF. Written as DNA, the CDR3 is TGTGCCAGCAGCGTGGCTGGAAGGCAGGCGATCTTC.

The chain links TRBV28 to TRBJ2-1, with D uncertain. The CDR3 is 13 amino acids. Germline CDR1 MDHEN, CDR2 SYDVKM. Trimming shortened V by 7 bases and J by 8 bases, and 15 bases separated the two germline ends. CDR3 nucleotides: TGTGCCAGCACCATGACAAACGAACATGAGCAGTTCTTC. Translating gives CASTMTNEHEQFF. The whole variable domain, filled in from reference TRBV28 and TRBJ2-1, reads DVKVTQSSRYLVKRTGEKVFLECVQDMDHENMFWYRQDPGLGLRLIYFSYDVKMKEKGDIPEGYSVSREKKERFSLILESASTNQTSMYLCASTMTNEHEQFFGPGTRLTVL.

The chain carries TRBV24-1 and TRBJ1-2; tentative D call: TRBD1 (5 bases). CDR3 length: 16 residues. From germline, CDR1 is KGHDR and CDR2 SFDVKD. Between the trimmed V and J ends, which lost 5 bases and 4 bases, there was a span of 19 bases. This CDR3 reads CATSGGPRGEGYGYTF. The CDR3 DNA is TGTGCCACCAGTGGGGGCCCTCGCGGGGAGGGCTATGGCTACACCTTC.

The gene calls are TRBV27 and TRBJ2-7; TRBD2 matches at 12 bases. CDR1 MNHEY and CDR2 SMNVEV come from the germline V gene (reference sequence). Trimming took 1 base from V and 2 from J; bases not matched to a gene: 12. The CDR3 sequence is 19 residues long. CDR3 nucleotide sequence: TGTGCCAGCAGTTTATTCAGACCCCGACTAGCGGGGGATACCTACGAGCAGTACTTC. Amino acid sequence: CASSLFRPRLAGDTYEQYF.

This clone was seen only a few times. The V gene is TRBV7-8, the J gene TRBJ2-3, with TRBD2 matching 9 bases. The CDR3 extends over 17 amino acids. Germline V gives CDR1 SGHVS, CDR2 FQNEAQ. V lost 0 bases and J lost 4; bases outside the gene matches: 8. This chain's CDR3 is CASSLAAAGGVADTQYF. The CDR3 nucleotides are TGTGCCAGCAGCTTAGCTGCGGCGGGAGGGGTGGCAGATACGCAGTATTTT.

CDR3 sequence (DNA): TGTGCCAGCAGTTACTCCCCTCGGCGGAGCTATGGCTACACCTTC. It yields the protein CASSYSPRRSYGYTF. The rearrangement links TRBV6-5 to TRBJ1-2; D remains ambiguous. Deletions cut 0 bases from V and 4 bases from J, with 12 bases between. This CDR3 has 15 amino acids. Germline CDR1 is MNHEY and CDR2 is SVGAGI.

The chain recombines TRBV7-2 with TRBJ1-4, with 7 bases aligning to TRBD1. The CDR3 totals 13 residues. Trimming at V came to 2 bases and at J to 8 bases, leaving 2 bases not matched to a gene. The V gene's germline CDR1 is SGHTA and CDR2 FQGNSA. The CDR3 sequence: CASSLWTGEKLFF. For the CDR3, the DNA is TGTGCCAGCAGCTTATGGACAGGCGAAAAACTGTTTTTT.

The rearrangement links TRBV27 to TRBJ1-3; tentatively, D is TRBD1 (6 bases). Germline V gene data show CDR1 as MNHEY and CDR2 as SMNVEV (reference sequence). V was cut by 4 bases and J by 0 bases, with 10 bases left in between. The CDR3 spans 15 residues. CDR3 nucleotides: TGTGCCAGCAGTTCACAACAGGGCTCTGGAAACACCATATATTTT. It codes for CASSSQQGSGNTIYF.

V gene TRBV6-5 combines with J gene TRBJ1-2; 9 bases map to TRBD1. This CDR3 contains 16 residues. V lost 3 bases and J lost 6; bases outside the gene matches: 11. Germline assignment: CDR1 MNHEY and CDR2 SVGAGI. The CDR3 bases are TGTGCCAGCAGTTATCAGTTCACAGGGGGCTTGGATGGCTACACCTTC. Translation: CASSYQFTGGLDGYTF.

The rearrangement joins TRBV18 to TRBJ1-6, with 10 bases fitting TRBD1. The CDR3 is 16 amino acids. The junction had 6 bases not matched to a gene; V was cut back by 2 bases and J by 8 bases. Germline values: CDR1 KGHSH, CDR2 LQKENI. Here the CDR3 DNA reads TGTGCCAGCTCACCAGACCCGACAGGGGGCGATTCACCCCTCCACTTT. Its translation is CASSPDPTGGDSPLHF.

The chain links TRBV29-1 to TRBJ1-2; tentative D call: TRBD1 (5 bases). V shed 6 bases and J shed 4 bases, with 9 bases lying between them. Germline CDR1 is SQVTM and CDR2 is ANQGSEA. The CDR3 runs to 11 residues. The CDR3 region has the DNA TGCAGCGTCGGGACTCCCTATGGCTACACCTTC. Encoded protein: CSVGTPYGYTF.

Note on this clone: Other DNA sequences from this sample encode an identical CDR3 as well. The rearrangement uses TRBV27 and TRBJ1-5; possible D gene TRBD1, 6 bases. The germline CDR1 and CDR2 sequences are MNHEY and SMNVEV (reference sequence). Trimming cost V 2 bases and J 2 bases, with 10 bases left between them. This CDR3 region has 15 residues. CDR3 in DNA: TGTGCCAGCAGTTTAAAAGCAGGGGGCAATCAGCCCCAGCATTTT. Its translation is CASSLKAGGNQPQHF.

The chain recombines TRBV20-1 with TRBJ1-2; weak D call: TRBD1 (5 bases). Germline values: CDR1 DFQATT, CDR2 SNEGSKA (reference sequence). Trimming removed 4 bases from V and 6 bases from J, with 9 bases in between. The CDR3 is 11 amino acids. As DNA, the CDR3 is TGCAGTGCTACAAACAGGAATGGCTACACCTTC. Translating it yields CSATNRNGYTF.

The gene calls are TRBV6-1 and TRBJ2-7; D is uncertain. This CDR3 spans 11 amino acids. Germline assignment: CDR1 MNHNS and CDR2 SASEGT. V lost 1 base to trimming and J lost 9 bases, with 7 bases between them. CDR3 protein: CASSEGQVQYF. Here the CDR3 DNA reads TGTGCCAGCAGTGAAGGGCAGGTGCAGTACTTC.